This TCR beta chain was identified during a study of control samples from healthy donors and cancer patients. This clone was picked up one time. Trimming removed 6 bases at V and 7 bases at J, with 16 bases between. The CDR3 consists of 15 residues. Per germline, CDR1 SNHLY and CDR2 FYNNEI. The method was immunoSEQ multiplex PCR; TCRdb's version includes in-frame clones alone and lacks a portion of them. Of some 210,000 clones in the sample, around 90% are singletons; the top ten hold over 1.5%. The J gene is TRBJ1-6, the V gene TRBV2; the D gene is possibly TRBD1 (5 bases). Sequencing was carried out using blood. The TCR comes from a man aged 25-40 years in good health. The CDR3 DNA reads TGTGCCAGCAGCGCTGACAGCTTCCCCAATTCACCCCTCCACTTT. The encoded protein is CASSADSFPNSPLHF.